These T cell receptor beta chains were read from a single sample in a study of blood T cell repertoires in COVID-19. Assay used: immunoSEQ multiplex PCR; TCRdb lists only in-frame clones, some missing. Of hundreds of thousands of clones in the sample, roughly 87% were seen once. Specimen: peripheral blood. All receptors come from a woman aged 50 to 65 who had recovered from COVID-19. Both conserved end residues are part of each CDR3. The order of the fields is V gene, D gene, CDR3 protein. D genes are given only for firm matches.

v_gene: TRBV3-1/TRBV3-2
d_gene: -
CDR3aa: CASSQYGVADTQYF

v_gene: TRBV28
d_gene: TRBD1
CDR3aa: CASRGTGGKNEQYF

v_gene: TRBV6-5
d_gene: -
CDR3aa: CASSYSTVDYGYTF

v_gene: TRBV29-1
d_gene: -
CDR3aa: CSATVTSEAFF

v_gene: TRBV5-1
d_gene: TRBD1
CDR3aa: CASSYGQGQGYTF

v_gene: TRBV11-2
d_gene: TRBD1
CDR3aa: CASSPRGAGGGNTEAFF

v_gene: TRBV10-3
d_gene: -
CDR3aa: CAIRTDTDTQYF

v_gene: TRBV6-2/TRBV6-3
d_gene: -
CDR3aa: CASSYRYRVPEAFF

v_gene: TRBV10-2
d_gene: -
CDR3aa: CASTADRNYGYTF

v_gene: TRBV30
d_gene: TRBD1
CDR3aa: CAWTDRWSRQPQHF

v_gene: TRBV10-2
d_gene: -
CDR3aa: CASSEVAGTGYNSPLHF

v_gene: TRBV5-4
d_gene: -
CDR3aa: CASSLALGGVGYTF

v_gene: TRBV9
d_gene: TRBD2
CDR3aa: CASSVVAGGAETQYF

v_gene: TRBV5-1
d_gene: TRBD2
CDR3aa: CASKREGKTQYF

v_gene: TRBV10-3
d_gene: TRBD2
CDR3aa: CAISESVRTSGHTDTQYF

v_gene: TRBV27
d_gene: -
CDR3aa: CASLGRYSNQPQHF

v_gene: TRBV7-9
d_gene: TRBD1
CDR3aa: CASSHRDRAEKLFF

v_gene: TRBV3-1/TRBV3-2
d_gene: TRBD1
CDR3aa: CASRTGAEAFF

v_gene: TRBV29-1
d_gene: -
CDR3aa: CSVRDSGANVLTF

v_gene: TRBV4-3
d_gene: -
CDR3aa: CASSQLRKGRSNSPLHF

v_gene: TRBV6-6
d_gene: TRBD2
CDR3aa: CASSNSGSGTGELFF

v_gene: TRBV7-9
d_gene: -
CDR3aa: CASSLGGRDTEKLFF

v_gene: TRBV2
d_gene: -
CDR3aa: CASSEGHLAPHEQYF

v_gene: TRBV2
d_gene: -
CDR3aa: CASSELSETQYF

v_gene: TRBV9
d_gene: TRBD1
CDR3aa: CASSVPPGTGNEKLFF

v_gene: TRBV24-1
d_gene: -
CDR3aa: CATQRDMNEQFF